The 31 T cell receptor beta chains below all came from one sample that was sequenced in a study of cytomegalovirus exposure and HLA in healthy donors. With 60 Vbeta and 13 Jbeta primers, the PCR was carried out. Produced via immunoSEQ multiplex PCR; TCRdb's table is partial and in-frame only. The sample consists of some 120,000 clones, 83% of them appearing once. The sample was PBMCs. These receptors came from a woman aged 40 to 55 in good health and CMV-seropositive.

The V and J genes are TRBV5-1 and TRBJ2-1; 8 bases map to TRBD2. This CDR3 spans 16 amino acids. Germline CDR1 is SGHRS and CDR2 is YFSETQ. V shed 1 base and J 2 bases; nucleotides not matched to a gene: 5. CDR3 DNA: TGCGCCAGCAGCTTGTTATCACTAGCGGCCTACAATGAGCAGTTCTTC. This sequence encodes CASSLLSLAAYNEQFF.

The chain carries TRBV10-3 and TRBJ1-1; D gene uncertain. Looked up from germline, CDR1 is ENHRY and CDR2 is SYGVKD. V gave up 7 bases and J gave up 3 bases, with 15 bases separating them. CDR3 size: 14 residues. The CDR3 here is CAITPRLEDTEAFF. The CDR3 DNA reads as TGTGCCATCACCCCTCGGTTAGAGGACACTGAAGCTTTCTTT.

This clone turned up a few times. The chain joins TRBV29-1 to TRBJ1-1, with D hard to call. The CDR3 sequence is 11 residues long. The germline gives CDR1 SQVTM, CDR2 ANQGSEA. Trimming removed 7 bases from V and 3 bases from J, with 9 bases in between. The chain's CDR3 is CSAGGHTEAFF. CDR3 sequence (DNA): TGCAGCGCGGGTGGTCACACTGAAGCTTTCTTT.

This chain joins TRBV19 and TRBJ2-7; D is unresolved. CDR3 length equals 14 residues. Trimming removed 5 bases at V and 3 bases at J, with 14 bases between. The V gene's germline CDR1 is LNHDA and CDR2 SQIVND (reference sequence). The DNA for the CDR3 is TGTGCCAGTAGTGCCCGGCACGGGTTCTACGAGCAGTACTTC. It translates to CASSARHGFYEQYF.

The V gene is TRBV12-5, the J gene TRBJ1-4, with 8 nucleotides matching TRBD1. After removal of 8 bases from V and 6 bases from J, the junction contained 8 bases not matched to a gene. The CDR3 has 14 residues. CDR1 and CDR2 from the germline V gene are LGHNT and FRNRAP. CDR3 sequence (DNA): TGTGCTAGTCGACAGGGGCGGCTCTATGAAAAACTGTTTTTT. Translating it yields CASRQGRLYEKLFF.

CDR3 residues: CASSDDSPLHF. Here the CDR3 DNA reads TGTGCCAGCAGTGACGATTCACCCCTCCACTTT. The V and J genes are TRBV2 and TRBJ1-6, with no clear D. The germline V gene encodes CDR1 SNHLY and CDR2 FYNNEI. This CDR3 is 11 amino acids long. Deletions cut 3 bases from V and 8 bases from J, with 2 bases between. The whole variable domain, filled in from reference TRBV2 and TRBJ1-6, reads EPEVTQTPSHQVTQMGQEVILRCVPISNHLYFYWYRQILGQKVEFLVSFYNNEISEKSEIFDDQFSVERPDGSNFTLKIRSTKLEDSAMYFCASSDDSPLHFGNGTRLTVT.

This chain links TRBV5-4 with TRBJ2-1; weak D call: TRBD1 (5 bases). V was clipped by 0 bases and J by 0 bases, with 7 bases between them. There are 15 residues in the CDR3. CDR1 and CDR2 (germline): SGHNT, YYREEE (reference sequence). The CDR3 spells CASSLEGLSYNEQFF. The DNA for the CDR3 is TGTGCCAGCAGCTTGGAGGGGCTCTCCTACAATGAGCAGTTCTTC.

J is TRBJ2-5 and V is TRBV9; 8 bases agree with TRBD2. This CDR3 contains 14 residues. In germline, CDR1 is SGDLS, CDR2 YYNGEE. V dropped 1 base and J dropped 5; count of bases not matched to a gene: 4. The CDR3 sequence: CASSVRSGSETQYF. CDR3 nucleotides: TGTGCCAGCAGCGTAAGGAGCGGGAGTGAGACCCAGTACTTC. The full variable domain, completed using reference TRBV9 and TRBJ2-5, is DSGVTQTPKHLITATGQRVTLRCSPRSGDLSVYWYQQSLDQGLQFLIQYYNGEERAKGNILERFSAQQFPDLHSELNLSSLELGDSALYFCASSVRSGSETQYFGPGTRLLVL.

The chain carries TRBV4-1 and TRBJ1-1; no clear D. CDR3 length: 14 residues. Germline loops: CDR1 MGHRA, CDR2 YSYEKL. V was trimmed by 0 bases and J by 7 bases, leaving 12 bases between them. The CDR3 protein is CASSQDQDLGEAFF. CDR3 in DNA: TGCGCCAGCAGCCAAGATCAGGATTTAGGTGAAGCTTTCTTT.

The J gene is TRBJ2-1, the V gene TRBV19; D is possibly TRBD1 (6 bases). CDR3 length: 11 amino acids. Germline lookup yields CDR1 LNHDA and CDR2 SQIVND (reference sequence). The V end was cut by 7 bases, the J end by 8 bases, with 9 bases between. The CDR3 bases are TGTGCCAGTACACAGGGATATGAGCAGTTCTTC. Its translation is CASTQGYEQFF.

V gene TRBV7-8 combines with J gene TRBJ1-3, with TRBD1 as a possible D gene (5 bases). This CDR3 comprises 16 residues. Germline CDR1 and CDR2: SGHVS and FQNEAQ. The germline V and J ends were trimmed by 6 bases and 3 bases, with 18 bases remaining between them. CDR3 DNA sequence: TGTGCCAGCAGACCAGACGGGGGTGCGAGTGGAAACACCATATATTTT. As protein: CASRPDGGASGNTIYF.

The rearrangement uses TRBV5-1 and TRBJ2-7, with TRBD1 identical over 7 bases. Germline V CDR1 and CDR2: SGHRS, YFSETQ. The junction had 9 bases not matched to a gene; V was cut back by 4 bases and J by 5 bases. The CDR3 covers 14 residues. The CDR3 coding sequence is TGCGCCAGCAGCCTACGAGCCGGGACAGACGAGCAGTACTTC. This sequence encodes CASSLRAGTDEQYF. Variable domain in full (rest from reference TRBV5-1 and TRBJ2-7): KAGVTQTPRYLIKTRGQQVTLSCSPISGHRSVSWYQQTPGQGLQFLFEYFSETQRNKGNFPGRFSGRQFSNSRSEMNVSTLELGDSALYLCASSLRAGTDEQYFGPGTRLTVT.

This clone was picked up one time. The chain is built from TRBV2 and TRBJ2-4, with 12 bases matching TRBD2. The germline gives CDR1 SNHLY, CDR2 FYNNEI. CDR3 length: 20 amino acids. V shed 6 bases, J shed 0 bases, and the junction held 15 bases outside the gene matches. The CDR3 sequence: CASRDRTSGTILLAKNIQYF. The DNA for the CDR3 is TGTGCCAGCAGAGACAGGACTAGCGGGACTATACTTTTAGCCAAAAACATTCAGTACTTC. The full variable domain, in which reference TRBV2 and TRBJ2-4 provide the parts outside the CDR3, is EPEVTQTPSHQVTQMGQEVILRCVPISNHLYFYWYRQILGQKVEFLVSFYNNEISEKSEIFDDQFSVERPDGSNFTLKIRSTKLEDSAMYFCASRDRTSGTILLAKNIQYFGAGTRLSVL.

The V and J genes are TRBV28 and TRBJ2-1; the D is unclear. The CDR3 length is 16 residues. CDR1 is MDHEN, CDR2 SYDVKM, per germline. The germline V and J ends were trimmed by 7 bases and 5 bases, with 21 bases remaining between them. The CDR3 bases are TGTGCCAGCACCCTCAGGCTCCAATCTCCTAACAATGAGCAGTTCTTC. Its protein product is CASTLRLQSPNNEQFF.

In nucleotides, the CDR3 is TGTGCCAGCAGGGAGCTAGCGGGAGGGCGTGAGCAGTACTTC. This sequence encodes CASRELAGGREQYF. The rearrangement joins TRBV7-2 to TRBJ2-7; 12 nucleotides match TRBD2. J gave up 7 bases and V 6 bases, and 7 bases lay outside the gene matches. CDR3 length: 14 amino acids. Germline V gene data show CDR1 as SGHTA and CDR2 as FQGNSA.

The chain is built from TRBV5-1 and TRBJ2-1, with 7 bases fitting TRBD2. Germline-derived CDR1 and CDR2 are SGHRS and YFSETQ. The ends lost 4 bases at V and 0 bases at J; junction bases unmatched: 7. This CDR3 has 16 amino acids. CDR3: CASSKRAGSSYNEQFF. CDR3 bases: TGCGCCAGCAGCAAACGAGCGGGGAGCTCCTACAATGAGCAGTTCTTC.

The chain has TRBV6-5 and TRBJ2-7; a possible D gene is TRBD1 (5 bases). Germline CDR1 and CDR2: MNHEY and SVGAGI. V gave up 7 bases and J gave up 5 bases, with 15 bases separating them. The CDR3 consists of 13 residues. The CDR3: CASKAFGAHEQYF. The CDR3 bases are TGTGCCAGCAAAGCTTTTGGGGCTCACGAGCAGTACTTC.

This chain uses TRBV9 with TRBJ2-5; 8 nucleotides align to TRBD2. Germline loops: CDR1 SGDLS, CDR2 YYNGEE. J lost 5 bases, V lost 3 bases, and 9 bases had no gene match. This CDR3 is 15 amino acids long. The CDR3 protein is CASSAIAGLRETQYF. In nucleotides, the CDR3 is TGTGCCAGCAGCGCCATAGCGGGATTGCGGGAGACCCAGTACTTC.

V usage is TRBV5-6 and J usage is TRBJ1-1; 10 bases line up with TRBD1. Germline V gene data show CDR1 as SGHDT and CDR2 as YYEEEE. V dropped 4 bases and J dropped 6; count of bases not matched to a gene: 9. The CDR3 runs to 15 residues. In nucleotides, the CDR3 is TGTGCCAGCAGCATGCCGGGACAGGGGTTCCCTGAAGCTTTCTTT. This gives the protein CASSMPGQGFPEAFF.

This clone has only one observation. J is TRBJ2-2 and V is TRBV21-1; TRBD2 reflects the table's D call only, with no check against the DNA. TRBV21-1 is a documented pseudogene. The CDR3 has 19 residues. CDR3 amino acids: CASSKTLAGLAGMRRELFF. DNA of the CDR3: TGTGCCAGCAGCAAAACCCTCGCCGGACTAGCGGGAATGCGAAGGGAGCTGTTTTTT.

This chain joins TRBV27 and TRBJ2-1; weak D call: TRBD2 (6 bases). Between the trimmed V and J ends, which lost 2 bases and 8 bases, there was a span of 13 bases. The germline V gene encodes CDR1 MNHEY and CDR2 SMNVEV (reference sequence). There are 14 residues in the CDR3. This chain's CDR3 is CASSLNYGSHEQFF. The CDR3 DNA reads TGTGCCAGCAGTTTAAATTACGGGAGCCATGAGCAGTTCTTC.

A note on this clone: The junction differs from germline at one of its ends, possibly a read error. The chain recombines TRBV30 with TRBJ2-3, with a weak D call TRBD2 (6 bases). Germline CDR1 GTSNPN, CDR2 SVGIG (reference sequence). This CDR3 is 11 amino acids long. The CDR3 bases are TGTGCCTGGGGGAGGCCTGGCGTCAGGGATTTT. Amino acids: CAWGRPGVRDF.

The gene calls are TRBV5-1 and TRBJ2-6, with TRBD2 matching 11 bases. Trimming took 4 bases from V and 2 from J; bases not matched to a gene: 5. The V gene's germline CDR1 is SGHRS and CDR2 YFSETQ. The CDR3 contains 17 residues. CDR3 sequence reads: CASSLTSGSPGANVLTF. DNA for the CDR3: TGCGCCAGCAGCCTTACTAGCGGGAGCCCTGGGGCCAACGTCCTGACTTTC. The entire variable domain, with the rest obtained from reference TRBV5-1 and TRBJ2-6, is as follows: KAGVTQTPRYLIKTRGQQVTLSCSPISGHRSVSWYQQTPGQGLQFLFEYFSETQRNKGNFPGRFSGRQFSNSRSEMNVSTLELGDSALYLCASSLTSGSPGANVLTFGAGSRLTVL.

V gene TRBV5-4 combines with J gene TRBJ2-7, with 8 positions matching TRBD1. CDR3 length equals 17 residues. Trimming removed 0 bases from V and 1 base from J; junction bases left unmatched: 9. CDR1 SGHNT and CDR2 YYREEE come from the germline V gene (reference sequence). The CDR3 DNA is TGTGCCAGCAGCTTGGGGCCTCAGGGGGCAGCGTCCTACGAGCAGTACTTC. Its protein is CASSLGPQGAASYEQYF.

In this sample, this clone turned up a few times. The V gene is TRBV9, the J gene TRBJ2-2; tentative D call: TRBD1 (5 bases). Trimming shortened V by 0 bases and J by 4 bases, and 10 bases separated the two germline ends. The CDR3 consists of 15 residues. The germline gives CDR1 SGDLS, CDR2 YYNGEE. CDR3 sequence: CASSVVGVGTGELFF. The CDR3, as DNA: TGTGCCAGCAGCGTAGTAGGGGTGGGCACCGGGGAGCTGTTTTTT.

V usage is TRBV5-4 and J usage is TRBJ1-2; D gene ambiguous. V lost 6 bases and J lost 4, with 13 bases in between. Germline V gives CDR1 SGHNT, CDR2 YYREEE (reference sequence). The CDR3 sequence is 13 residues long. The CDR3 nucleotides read TGTGCCAGCAACAGAGACGGATTCTATGGCTACACCTTC. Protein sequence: CASNRDGFYGYTF.

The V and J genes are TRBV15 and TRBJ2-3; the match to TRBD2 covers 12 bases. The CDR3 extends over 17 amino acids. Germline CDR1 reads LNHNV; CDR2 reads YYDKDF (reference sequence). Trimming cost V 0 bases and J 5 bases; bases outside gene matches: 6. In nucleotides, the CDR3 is TGTGCCACCAGCAGAGAAAGGCTAGCGGGAGGGGTAGATACGCAGTATTTT. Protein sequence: CATSRERLAGGVDTQYF. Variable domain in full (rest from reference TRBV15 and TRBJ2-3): DAMVIQNPRYQVTQFGKPVTLSCSQTLNHNVMYWYQQKSSQAPKLLFHYYDKDFNNEADTPDNFQSRRPNTSFCFLDIRSPGLGDTAMYLCATSRERLAGGVDTQYFGPGTRLTVL.

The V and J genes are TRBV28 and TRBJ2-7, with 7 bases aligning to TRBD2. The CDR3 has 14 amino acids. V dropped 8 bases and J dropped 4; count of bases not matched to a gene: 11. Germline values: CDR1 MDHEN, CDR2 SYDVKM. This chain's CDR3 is CASGNPGGPYEQYF. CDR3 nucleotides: TGTGCCAGCGGGAACCCGGGGGGACCTTACGAGCAGTACTTC. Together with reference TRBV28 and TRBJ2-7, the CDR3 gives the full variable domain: DVKVTQSSRYLVKRTGEKVFLECVQDMDHENMFWYRQDPGLGLRLIYFSYDVKMKEKGDIPEGYSVSREKKERFSLILESASTNQTSMYLCASGNPGGPYEQYFGPGTRLTVT.

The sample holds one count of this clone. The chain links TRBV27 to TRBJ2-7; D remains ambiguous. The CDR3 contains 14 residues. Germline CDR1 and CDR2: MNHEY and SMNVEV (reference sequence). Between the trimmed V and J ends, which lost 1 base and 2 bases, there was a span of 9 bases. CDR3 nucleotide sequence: TGTGCCAGCAGTTTATTGTCAGGCCCCTACGAGCAGTACTTC. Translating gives CASSLLSGPYEQYF.

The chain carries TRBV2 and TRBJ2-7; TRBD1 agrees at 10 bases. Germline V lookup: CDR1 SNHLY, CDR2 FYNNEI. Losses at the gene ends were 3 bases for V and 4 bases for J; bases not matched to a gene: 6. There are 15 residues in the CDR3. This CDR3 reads CASSDFWDRGYEQYF. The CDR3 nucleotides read TGTGCCAGCAGTGACTTTTGGGACAGGGGTTACGAGCAGTACTTC.

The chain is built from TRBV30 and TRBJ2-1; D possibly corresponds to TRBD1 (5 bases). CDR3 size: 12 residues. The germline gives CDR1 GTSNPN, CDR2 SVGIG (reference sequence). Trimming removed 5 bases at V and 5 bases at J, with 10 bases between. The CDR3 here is CAWGKQDNEQFF. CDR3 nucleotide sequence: TGTGCCTGGGGGAAACAGGACAATGAGCAGTTCTTC.